A single sample gave rise to the 30 T cell receptor beta chains below, sequenced in a study of T cell responses to AZD1222 COVID-19 vaccine. Sequencing used immunoSEQ multiplex PCR; TCRdb keeps in-frame clones, though not all of them. The top ten clones hold roughly a fifth of a sample with 57,000 or so clones, around 85% of them seen once. The source material was peripheral blood, sampled on day 0 of MenACWY control vaccination. These TCRs come from an adult in good health.

This clone was counted once. V is TRBV2 and J is TRBJ2-7, with D tentatively TRBD1 (6 bases). Trimming left V 6 bases short and J 4 bases short, with 10 bases between. CDR3 length equals 12 residues. Germline-derived CDR1 and CDR2 are SNHLY and FYNNEI. In DNA, the CDR3 is TGTGCCAGCAGGCAGGGGTCGTACGAGCAGTACTTC. This encodes CASRQGSYEQYF.

The gene calls are TRBV29-1 and TRBJ1-3; D perhaps matches TRBD1 (5 bases). Germline values: CDR1 SQVTM, CDR2 ANQGSEA. V lost 6 bases, J lost 0 bases, and 21 bases lay in between. CDR3 length: 17 residues. The CDR3, as DNA: TGCAGCGTGGCGCACACGGTCGGGGCTCCCTCTGGAAACACCATATATTTT. This codes for CSVAHTVGAPSGNTIYF.

The chain carries TRBV19 and TRBJ2-7; 11 bases match TRBD2. CDR3 length equals 14 residues. J was trimmed by 4 bases and V by 5 bases; bases with no gene match: 4. Per the germline V gene, CDR1 is LNHDA and CDR2 is SQIVND (reference sequence). CDR3 loop: CASSPGTSGYEQYF. CDR3 sequence (DNA): TGTGCCAGTAGTCCTGGGACTAGCGGATACGAGCAGTACTTC.

The gene calls are TRBV7-2 and TRBJ2-3, with 9 positions matching TRBD2. Germline V gives CDR1 SGHTA, CDR2 FQGNSA. The CDR3 runs 14 residues. After removal of 6 bases from V and 2 bases from J, the junction contained 3 bases not matched to a gene. The CDR3 DNA reads TGTGCCAGCAGAAAGCGGGAGGACACAGATACGCAGTATTTT. It encodes CASRKREDTDTQYF.

V usage is TRBV28 and J usage is TRBJ1-1, with a weak D call TRBD1 (6 bases). Germline V gene data show CDR1 as MDHEN and CDR2 as SYDVKM. Trimming took off 5 bases at V and 0 bases at J, with 13 bases between the two ends. The CDR3 contains 15 residues. The CDR3 region has the DNA TGTGCCAGCAGTATCAGGACAGCCATGAACACTGAAGCTTTCTTT. As protein: CASSIRTAMNTEAFF.

The chain recombines TRBV28 with TRBJ2-7, with 8 nucleotides matching TRBD2. The length of the CDR3 is 16 residues. Looked up from germline, CDR1 is MDHEN and CDR2 is SYDVKM. The V and J ends lost 4 bases and 0 bases, in that order; junction bases with no gene match: 8. CDR3 protein: CASSSFLAGYSYEQYF. The DNA of the CDR3 is TGTGCCAGCAGTTCTTTTCTAGCGGGCTACTCCTACGAGCAGTACTTC.

The chain couples TRBV19 to TRBJ1-5; D is possibly TRBD1 (5 bases). Germline-derived CDR1 and CDR2 are LNHDA and SQIVND (reference sequence). The V gene lost 1 base and the J gene lost 3 bases, with 13 bases spanning the gap. This CDR3 region has 16 residues. In DNA form, the CDR3 reads TGTGCCAGTAGTATAGCAGGGATCGGGGACAATCAGCCCCAGCATTTT. Its translation: CASSIAGIGDNQPQHF.

This clone has a single count. This chain joins TRBV11-2 and TRBJ2-7, with 8 bases matching TRBD2. In germline, CDR1 is SGHAT, CDR2 FQNNGV. The CDR3 extends over 16 amino acids. J gave up 1 base and V 6 bases, and 11 bases lay outside the gene matches. Here the CDR3 DNA reads TGTGCCAGCAGGGAACGAACTAGCGGCTTTTCCTACGAGCAGTACTTC. This translates into CASRERTSGFSYEQYF.

The V call is TRBV27, the J call TRBJ1-1; D remains ambiguous. Trimming left V 1 base short and J 5 bases short, with 11 bases between. This CDR3 has 14 amino acids. The germline V gene has CDR1 MNHEY and CDR2 SMNVEV (reference sequence). CDR3 sequence: CASSLFEGGTEAFF. The CDR3, as DNA: TGTGCCAGCAGTTTATTTGAGGGAGGGACTGAAGCTTTCTTT.

The chain recombines TRBV10-3 with TRBJ2-7; a possible D gene is TRBD1 (6 bases). Germline CDR1 and CDR2: ENHRY and SYGVKD. V dropped 6 bases and J dropped 6 bases, with 12 bases sitting between them. The CDR3 totals 12 residues. CDR3 nucleotide sequence: TGTGCCATCAGCCTCCAGGGGCTCGAGCAGTACTTC. It codes for CAISLQGLEQYF.

The chain employs TRBV30 and TRBJ2-3; no reliable D call. There are 11 residues in the CDR3. Germline CDR1 GTSNPN, CDR2 SVGIG (reference sequence). Trimming shortened V by 0 bases and J by 6 bases, and 4 bases separated the two germline ends. CDR3 bases: TGTGCCTGGAGTGTACGTGATACGCAGTATTTT. Translating gives CAWSVRDTQYF.

This clone appeared once. The V gene is TRBV19, the J gene TRBJ2-7; TRBD2 matches at 8 bases. Germline-derived CDR1 and CDR2 are LNHDA and SQIVND (reference sequence). The J segment lost 2 bases and the V segment lost 5 bases, leaving 8 bases of the junction unmatched. The CDR3 contains 15 residues. DNA of the CDR3: TGTGCCAGTAGTCGTGCTAGCGGGCCCACCTACGAGCAGTACTTC. Protein sequence: CASSRASGPTYEQYF.

This chain joins TRBV28 and TRBJ1-2, with D possibly TRBD1 on 5 matching bases. CDR3 length: 16 amino acids. V was clipped by 2 bases and J by 4 bases, with 17 bases between them. Germline V gene sequence: CDR1 MDHEN, CDR2 SYDVKM. CDR3 sequence: CASSLNAQGWIYGYTF. DNA of the CDR3: TGTGCCAGCAGTTTAAATGCCCAGGGTTGGATCTATGGCTACACCTTC.

The chain carries TRBV27 and TRBJ2-3, with 7 positions matching TRBD1. Germline V lookup: CDR1 MNHEY, CDR2 SMNVEV (reference sequence). V was clipped by 6 bases and J by 2 bases; unmatched bases: 5. The CDR3 length is 14 residues. CDR3 sequence reads: CASRTGAPTDTQYF. For the CDR3, the DNA is TGTGCCAGCAGAACAGGGGCTCCCACAGATACGCAGTATTTT.

This chain joins TRBV6-2 or TRBV6-3 and TRBJ1-5; 7 bases match TRBD1. Per germline, CDR1 MNHEY and CDR2 SVGEGT. This CDR3 is 14 amino acids long. V shed 2 bases, J shed 5 bases, and the junction held 3 bases outside the gene matches. CDR3 nucleotide sequence: TGTGCCAGCAGTTACGACAGGGAACATCAGCCCCAGCATTTT. Translating it yields CASSYDREHQPQHF.

This chain links TRBV2 with TRBJ2-2; D remains unclear. CDR1 is SNHLY and CDR2 is FYNNEI in the germline V gene. This CDR3 has 16 amino acids. The V end was cut by 6 bases, the J end by 4 bases, with 18 bases between. As DNA, the CDR3 is TGTGCCAGCAGGAAAAACCCTAATACAGTCACCGGGGAGCTGTTTTTT. Its protein product is CASRKNPNTVTGELFF.

The J gene is TRBJ2-7, the V gene TRBV28; D call uncertain. The CDR3 covers 12 residues. Trimming removed 6 bases at V and 4 bases at J, with 10 bases between. Germline values: CDR1 MDHEN, CDR2 SYDVKM. Here the CDR3 DNA reads TGTGCCAGCAGCTCTACCCTTTACGAGCAGTACTTC. This gives the protein CASSSTLYEQYF.

The chain uses TRBV4-3 and TRBJ2-3; D is uncertain. V lost 1 base and J lost 0, with 11 bases in between. The CDR3 has 16 residues. Germline values: CDR1 LGHNA, CDR2 YSLEER. CDR3 in amino acids: CASSQVKSSSTDTQYF. CDR3 coding DNA: TGCGCCAGCAGCCAAGTAAAAAGTTCTAGCACAGATACGCAGTATTTT.

The V gene is TRBV3-1 (or the pseudogene TRBV3-2), the J gene TRBJ1-2; D gene ambiguous. The germline gives CDR1 LGHDT, CDR2 YNNKEL (reference sequence). The germline V and J ends were trimmed by 4 bases and 3 bases, with 9 bases remaining between them. The CDR3 spans 13 residues. CDR3 loop: CASSPRADYGYTF. In DNA form, the CDR3 reads TGTGCCAGCAGCCCCCGGGCGGACTATGGCTACACCTTC.

The V and J genes are TRBV2 and TRBJ2-7; D not resolved. The CDR3 is 11 residues long. Germline CDR1 SNHLY, CDR2 FYNNEI. V lost 2 bases to trimming and J lost 6 bases, with 5 bases between them. This CDR3 reads CASSEQSEQYF. The CDR3 DNA is TGTGCCAGCAGTGAACAGAGCGAGCAGTACTTC.

The J gene is TRBJ2-7, the V gene TRBV7-8; 12 bases map to TRBD1. The length of the CDR3 is 15 residues. Germline V gives CDR1 SGHVS, CDR2 FQNEAQ. Trimming cost V 2 bases and J 4 bases; bases outside gene matches: 3. In DNA, the CDR3 is TGTGCCAGCAGCTTATGGGACAGGGGGCAGTACGAGCAGTACTTC. Translating it yields CASSLWDRGQYEQYF. Combining the CDR3 with reference TRBV7-8 and TRBJ2-7 gives the whole variable domain GAGVSQSPRYKVAKRGQDVALRCDPISGHVSLFWYQQALGQGPEFLTYFQNEAQLDKSGLPSDRFFAERPEGSVSTLKIQRTQQEDSAVYLCASSLWDRGQYEQYFGPGTRLTVT.

The rearrangement links TRBV18 to TRBJ1-2; 7 bases map to TRBD1. Germline V lookup: CDR1 KGHSH, CDR2 LQKENI. The CDR3 sequence is 16 residues long. J gave up 2 bases and V 1 base, and 7 bases lay outside the gene matches. CDR3 region: CASSPLQGLYNYGYTF. In DNA, the CDR3 is TGTGCCAGCTCACCACTACAGGGGCTCTACAACTATGGCTACACCTTC.

As DNA, the CDR3 is TGTGCCATCAGCGACACAAAGACTGGACACTTATATGGCTACACCTTC. Residues: CAISDTKTGHLYGYTF. This chain links TRBV10-3 with TRBJ1-2; TRBD1 is a possible D gene (5 bases). Germline CDR1 is ENHRY and CDR2 is SYGVKD. The germline V and J ends were trimmed by 6 bases and 5 bases, with 22 bases remaining between them. This CDR3 contains 16 residues.

Turning to this clone: At one of its ends the junction is not consistent with the germline gene, which may arise from a read error. This rearrangement joins TRBV30 to TRBJ2-5; D unclear. Germline V gives CDR1 GTSNPN, CDR2 SVGIG (reference sequence). CDR3 length equals 10 residues. DNA for the CDR3: TGTGCTTGGAGTGTGGAGACCCAGTACTTC. Its translation is CAWSVETQYF.

The V gene is TRBV7-9, the J gene TRBJ1-1, with D uncertain. CDR3 length: 14 residues. With 1 base removed from V and 3 bases from J, the gap between germline ends came to 9 bases. The V gene's germline CDR1 is SEHNR and CDR2 FQNEAQ (reference sequence). CDR3 sequence: CASSLVVGDTEAFF. CDR3 nucleotides: TGTGCCAGCAGCTTAGTTGTCGGGGACACTGAAGCTTTCTTT.

The chain couples TRBV19 to TRBJ2-3; no definite D call. Trimming removed 4 bases from V and 6 bases from J, with 8 bases in between. This CDR3 contains 12 residues. Germline CDR1 reads LNHDA; CDR2 reads SQIVND (reference sequence). The CDR3 loop is CASSTAWDTQYF. CDR3 bases: TGTGCCAGTAGTACCGCTTGGGATACGCAGTATTTT.

This clone has a handful of counts. This sequence joins TRBV3-1 (or the pseudogene TRBV3-2) and TRBJ2-1; 9 bases align to TRBD2. J gave up 2 bases and V 1 base, and 6 bases lay outside the gene matches. CDR1 and CDR2 (germline): LGHDT, YNNKEL (reference sequence). The CDR3 extends over 17 amino acids. This CDR3 is CASSQAPGTSPYNEQFF. The CDR3 DNA follows: TGTGCCAGCAGCCAAGCCCCTGGGACTAGCCCCTACAATGAGCAGTTCTTC.

This sequence joins TRBV24-1 and TRBJ2-5; 12 bases map to TRBD1. The V gene end was trimmed by 9 bases and the J gene end by 5 bases; junction bases not matched to a gene: 18. Germline V gives CDR1 KGHDR, CDR2 SFDVKD. CDR3 length equals 18 residues. The CDR3 reads CATGNLRSGTGGYETQYF. Here the CDR3 DNA reads TGTGCCACCGGAAATTTGAGGTCCGGGACAGGGGGCTACGAGACCCAGTACTTC.

The genes are TRBV19 and TRBJ2-1, with D perhaps TRBD2 (6 bases). Trimming took off 1 base at V and 8 bases at J, with 9 bases between the two ends. The germline V gene has CDR1 LNHDA and CDR2 SQIVND (reference sequence). The CDR3 totals 13 residues. The CDR3 sequence: CASSIVSGDEQFF. CDR3 nucleotide sequence: TGTGCCAGTAGTATAGTATCGGGGGATGAGCAGTTCTTC.

This chain links TRBV6-5 with TRBJ2-7; 7 bases align to TRBD2. In germline, CDR1 is MNHEY, CDR2 SVGAGI. V shed 5 bases and J 7 bases; nucleotides not matched to a gene: 14. The CDR3 is 15 amino acids. CDR3 coding DNA: TGTGCCAGCAGTAAACGGGGTAGCGGGCAACTTGAGCAGTACTTC. The encoded protein is CASSKRGSGQLEQYF.